This TCR beta chain was captured in a study of blood T cell repertoires in COVID-19. CDR1 is LGHNA and CDR2 is YSLEER in the germline V gene. This CDR3 has 16 residues. Trimming pared 3 bases from V and 2 bases from J, leaving 11 bases between. Per the study methods: Amplification of reference gene primers was used by the study to estimate nucleated cell counts. Clones were sequenced by immunoSEQ multiplex PCR, and TCRdb holds only the in-frame ones, with some missing. V and J calls plus clone size are reproduced from that table; the DNA served to infer D and trimming. Counted here are 300,000 to 350,000 clones, approximately 88% occurring once; the ten biggest clones make up around 8.9%.

The receptor's source is a woman younger than 30 who had recovered from COVID-19. Material: PBMCs or T cells enriched from blood (not recorded which). V and J are TRBV4-3 and TRBJ2-6; maybe TRBD2 (5 bases). The chain's CDR3 is CASSQETGTGANVLTF. CDR3 nucleotide sequence: TGCGCCAGCAGCCAGGAGACGGGGACTGGGGCCAACGTCCTGACTTTC.